Listed below are T cell receptor beta chains from one sample, sequenced in a study of T cell responses to AZD1222 COVID-19 vaccine. Clones were sequenced by immunoSEQ multiplex PCR, and TCRdb holds only the in-frame ones, with some missing. The profile shows over 75,000 clones, about 92% of them singletons. Here the sequenced sample was peripheral blood, taken on day 0 of AZD1222 vaccination. Receptors originate from an adult in good health. Each CDR3 is given with its conserved first and last residue. The order of the fields is clone size, V gene, D gene, J gene, CDR3 protein, CDR3 DNA. The D gene is left open where the match is weak. For some rows the clone size is stated as once, few or many, or as a class when expanded; others skip it.

.,TRBV6-1,.,TRBJ2-7,CASSEILGGAAYEQYF,TGTGCCAGCAGTGAAATTCTAGGGGGAGCGGCCTACGAGCAGTACTTC
.,TRBV11-2,.,TRBJ2-1,CASSSAAGSYNEQFF,TGTGCCAGCAGCTCCGCGGCGGGATCCTACAATGAGCAGTTCTTC
.,TRBV2,.,TRBJ2-6,CASTAGAKGANVLTF,TGTGCCAGCACGGCAGGGGCTAAGGGGGCCAACGTCCTGACTTTC
.,TRBV7-2,.,TRBJ2-1,CASSRRGVQQFF,TGTGCCAGCAGCCGACGCGGGGTACAGCAGTTCTTC
.,TRBV29-1,.,TRBJ1-5,CSVKTGLVGQPQHF,TGCAGCGTAAAAACAGGGTTAGTAGGTCAGCCCCAGCATTTT
once,TRBV6-6,.,TRBJ2-3,CASSPSSDTQYF,TGTGCCAGCAGCCCCTCGTCAGATACGCAGTATTTT
.,TRBV5-5,TRBD1,TRBJ2-7,CASSTMDRGAYEQYF,TGTGCCAGCAGCACCATGGACAGGGGCGCCTACGAGCAGTACTTC
.,TRBV19,TRBD1,TRBJ2-7,CASGPGQGARYEQYF,TGTGCCAGCGGGCCGGGACAGGGGGCTCGGTACGAGCAGTACTTC
.,TRBV5-1,.,TRBJ2-2,CASSPGTTNTGELFF,TGCGCCAGCAGCCCCGGGACAACGAACACCGGGGAGCTGTTTTTT
.,TRBV7-9,.,TRBJ1-1,CASSSLGGTEAFF,TGTGCCAGCAGCTCCCTGGGAGGCACTGAAGCTTTCTTT
.,TRBV5-1,TRBD2,TRBJ2-7,CASSSARVGLAGEQYF,TGCGCCAGCAGCTCAGCCAGGGTTGGACTAGCGGGAGAGCAGTACTTC
.,TRBV2,.,TRBJ1-4,CASSGPTKINEKLFF,TGTGCCAGCAGTGGACCGACAAAGATCAATGAAAAACTGTTTTTT
few,TRBV19,.,TRBJ1-4,CASSPARRGIREKLFF,TGTGCCAGTAGCCCCGCCCGTCGGGGGATAAGGGAAAAACTGTTTTTT
.,TRBV28,.,TRBJ1-1,CASSRLQGTGDTEAFF,TGTGCCAGCAGTCGACTCCAGGGGACTGGGGACACTGAAGCTTTCTTT
once,TRBV3-1/TRBV3-2,.,TRBJ1-1,CASRTPGNTEAFF,TGTGCCAGCAGAACGCCAGGGAACACTGAAGCTTTCTTT
.,TRBV4-1,TRBD1,TRBJ2-7,CASSQVFLSGQGYEQYF,TGCGCCAGCAGCCAAGTATTTTTGTCGGGACAGGGCTACGAGCAGTACTTC
.,TRBV15,.,TRBJ2-5,CATSRAGRNQETQYF,TGTGCCACCAGCAGAGCTGGGAGGAACCAAGAGACCCAGTACTTC
.,TRBV30,.,TRBJ2-3,CACGRGTDTQYF,TGTGCCTGTGGACGGGGGACAGATACGCAGTATTTT
.,TRBV19,.,TRBJ1-5,CASRGFDRAASNQPQHF,TGTGCCAGTAGGGGTTTTGACAGAGCGGCTAGCAATCAGCCCCAGCATTTT
.,TRBV10-3,TRBD1,TRBJ2-7,CAISTRTGASYEQYF,TGTGCCATCAGTACCCGGACAGGGGCCTCCTACGAGCAGTACTTC